This T cell receptor beta chain is drawn from a study of T-cell memory formation after mild COVID-19 (dated by TCRdb to the early 2020s). A note on the overall study: TCR sequence clusters from the two donors were largely donor specific. In a couple of donors, T-cell clones that expanded and contracted after mild COVID-19 were tracked by sequencing TCRalpha and TCRbeta repertoires over time. The cohort was made up of two young adult volunteers, one female and one male, who were previously healthy.

Ficoll-Paque density gradient centrifugation was used to isolate PBMCs. TCRdb records Illumina NovaSeq 6000 as the sequencer. TCRalpha and TCRbeta cDNA libraries were built by 5'RACE with constant-segment primers, adding sample barcodes and unique molecular identifiers. RNA was extracted from every sample with Trizol reagent. Libraries were amplified in two PCR steps, with a second sample barcode and Illumina TruSeq adapters added in the second step. Libraries were sequenced on an Illumina NovaSeq with 2 x 150 bp paired-end reads. The original pipeline was this. With migec v1.2.7, reads were demultiplexed and then collapsed into UMI-guided consensus sequences. Using mixcr v2.1.11, the UMI consensuses were aligned to TRA and TRB V and J templates and assembled into clonotypes. Clonotypes were classified as expanded or contracted when called significant by both edgeR and NoisET, with noise models trained on biological replicates. For edgeR calls, the thresholds were a false discovery rate-adjusted p below 0.01 and a log2 fold-change of 1. As an exploratory analysis of dynamics, max-normalized trajectories of the 1000 most abundant clonotypes were examined by PCA with hierarchical clustering. Each responding clone was given a CD4 or CD8 phenotype based on the CD4+ and CD8+ repertoires, which had been sequenced separately. The raw public data were reprocessed by TCRdb itself: fastp quality trimming at Q25, MiXCR clonotype calling, in-frame beta chains only. Identical CDR3 protein sequences are pooled into one entry, listed with their most common genes and DNA. TCRdb, not the original authors, processed these V and J calls. The sample table lists 470,000 or so distinct CDR3 sequences, about 20% of them with a count of one. Around 12% of the sample is held by the ten biggest clonotypes.

After removal of 5 bases from V and 4 bases from J, the junction retains 2 bases not matched to a gene. CDR1 SGHNT and CDR2 YENEEA were looked up in the germline V gene. The CDR3 holds 15 amino acids from the cysteine to the phenylalanine. Just CDR3 DNA is preserved here, 45 bases in frame from base 1. This clonotype was seen only once. No cognate antigen has been identified for it. The input lacks base qualities; no much larger clone sits a single base away. A read on its own is weak evidence. General study outcomes and caveats: Only two mild cases were covered in the study, and larger cohorts including severe cases with pre-infection samples were considered necessary. Contracting CD4+ clones appeared mostly in the CM and EM memory subsets, whereas CD8+ clones were enriched in EMRA. The second-wave clones that peaked on day 37 were not confirmed to be SARS-CoV-2 specific. Clones contracting from day 15 to 85 had balanced CD4/CD8 phenotypes, while a second wave expanding from day 15 to 37 was biased towards CD4+. Some responding clones were detected in pre-infection memory, which suggested that pre-existing cross-reactive memory T cells had joined the SARS-CoV-2 response.

The sample taken for sequencing was PBMCs or a T cell subset sorted from them (not recorded which). The TCR was taken from an adult woman who had mild COVID-19 (a few samples of this study predate the infection). The sample titles of this study are shuffled in the database, so cell type and time point are left out; the donor was told from shared clones. Recombination connected TRBV11-3 to TRBJ2-2; TRBD2 lines up with 12 middle nucleotides. The nucleotides read TGTGCCAGCAGCCGGACTAGCGGGGTCACCGGGGAGCTGTTTTTT. This gives the protein CASSRTSGVTGELFF.